This T cell receptor (beta chain) was captured in a study of beta chain features in type 1 diabetes. In its sample, this clone was seen a few times. At one end, the junction sequence differs from germline, possibly due to a read error. Sequencing targeted expressed TCRB transcripts, as all isolated RNA had been reverse transcribed. Repertoires were generated with immunoSEQ multiplex PCR, while TCRdb's copy carries only in-frame clones and drops some. The profile shows 430,000 or so clones, about an eighth of them singletons. The germline CDR1 and CDR2 sequences are SGHTA and FQGNSA. The CDR3 is made up of 13 amino acids.

This receptor was identified in a woman under 30 in good health. The sequenced sample consisted of naive CD4+ T cells from blood. The chain uses TRBV7-2 and TRBJ2-1; TRBD2 might be the D (6 bases). The CDR3 sequence: CASRLGGSHEQFF. The CDR3 region has the DNA TGTGCCAGCAGATTAGGAGGGTCCCATGAGCAGTTCTTC. The whole variable domain, filled in from reference TRBV7-2 and TRBJ2-1, reads GAGVSQSPSNKVTEKGKDVELRCDPISGHTALYWYRQSLGQGLEFLIYFQGNSAPDKSGLPSDRFSAERTGGSVSTLTIQRTQQEDSAVYLCASRLGGSHEQFFGPGTRLTVL.